This T cell receptor (beta chain) was identified during a study of identical twins. Study results and caveats: The study drew conclusions from cross-sectional statistical analysis, not from following the same donors.

The CDR3 has 16 amino acids. Trimming took off 7 bases at V and 0 bases at J, with 13 bases between the two ends. The germline gives CDR1 MDHEN, CDR2 SYDVKM. Unique molecular identifiers were present on the cDNA, and a universal primer site came from template switching. TCRdb passed the 5' RACE reads through MiXCR, listing each CDR3 protein once. The table shows more than 1.5 million distinct CDR3 sequences, with under 35% occurring only once. This clonotype came up a few times. Its antigen is unknown. Sequencing was performed on cord blood. The clonotype originates from a newborn girl in good health. The chain carries TRBV28 and TRBJ2-6; D gene ambiguous. Here the CDR3 reads CASTTLHSSGANVLTF. DNA of the CDR3: TGTGCCAGCACTACCCTTCACAGCTCTGGGGCCAACGTCCTGACTTTC. The full variable domain, its missing parts supplied by reference TRBV28 and TRBJ2-6, is DVKVTQSSRYLVKRTGEKVFLECVQDMDHENMFWYRQDPGLGLRLIYFSYDVKMKEKGDIPEGYSVSREKKERFSLILESASTNQTSMYLCASTTLHSSGANVLTFGAGSRLTVL.